This paragraph covers one T cell receptor beta chain sequence. Its antigen has not been determined. Base qualities are missing; no much larger clone stands one base away. The data derive from a study of blood T cell repertoires in COVID-19 (TCRdb year 2020). Study-level background: Samples from collaborators originated in the United States, Italy and Spain and spanned both the acute and convalescent phases of COVID-19. The material from the prospective study consisted of cDNA or gDNA derived from T cells, B-cell-depleted T cells, or PBMCs. Deeply sampled blood TCRbeta repertoires from subjects exposed to, actively infected with, or recovered from COVID-19 were included in the dataset. The repertoires were made available in a free public database intended to serve as a resource for research on the immune response to SARS-CoV-2. The samples were drawn from the first 160 participants of the ongoing ImmuneRACE study and from 1,254 subjects provided by 6 global collaborators. Sample metadata almost always included a de-identified subject ID, COVID-19 status, age in years and sex. Where available, HLA class I and class II types were taken from metadata supplied by the sample provider and were not determined by assay-based typing.

Trimming takes 1 base off V and 4 bases off J; junction bases not matched to a gene: 7. Taken from the germline V gene (reference sequence), the CDR1 and CDR2 loops are LGHDT and YNNKEL. The CDR3 spans 15 residues, from the cysteine through the phenylalanine. The DNA shown is the 45-base CDR3, in frame from base 1. Participants in the prospective study were enrolled through a virtual design, were aged about 18 to 90 years, and lived in 24 United States geographic areas. In the prospective study, cohorts were assigned on the basis of participant-reported clinical history obtained from a screening survey and a study questionnaire. Recovered participants in ImmuneRACE Cohort 3 were defined by two consecutive negative NP/OP PCR tests, clearance by a healthcare professional, or resolution of symptoms. In the prospective study, whole blood, serum and a nasopharyngeal or oropharyngeal swab were collected from each participant by mobile phlebotomists. Over a roughly 2-month period, participants in the prospective study had the option of providing additional blood draws and questionnaires. Before DNA extraction, prospective study blood samples were shipped either frozen or at room temperature.

Study-wide conclusions, independent of this receptor: Clinical and demographic metadata were provided uncurated, with the amount varying by source and participant.

TCRbeta CDR3 regions were amplified from genomic DNA by means of the immunoSEQ Assay, a bias-controlled multiplex PCR. Under the source paper's analysis protocol: The number of nucleated cells in each sample was estimated by amplification of reference gene primers within the assay. To quantify the absolute abundance of each unique TCRbeta CDR3 rearrangement, sequence reads were collapsed and filtered. For each sample, productive Simpson clonality was calculated as the square root of Simpson's diversity index over productive rearrangements. TCRdb obtained this table from immuneACCESS and retained in-frame rearrangements with V and J assigned. These tables miss some clones; where compared with another copy, unresolved V genes account for less than half of the shortfall, and the remainder is unexplained. V, J and clone size are taken as reported in that table, and D and trimming were inferred from the DNA itself. A total of roughly 180,000 clones appear in this sample, 82% of them only once. The top ten hold about a sixth of the sample.

This clonotype was obtained from a man in his 60s who had recovered from COVID-19. The sample comprised PBMCs or T cells enriched from blood (not recorded which). Recombination connected TRBV3-1 (or the pseudogene TRBV3-2) to TRBJ2-7; 7 nucleotides in the junction match TRBD2. Read as DNA, the sequence is TGTGCCAGCAGCCAAGGGACTAGTACAACTTACGAGCAGTACTTC. It codes for CASSQGTSTTYEQYF.